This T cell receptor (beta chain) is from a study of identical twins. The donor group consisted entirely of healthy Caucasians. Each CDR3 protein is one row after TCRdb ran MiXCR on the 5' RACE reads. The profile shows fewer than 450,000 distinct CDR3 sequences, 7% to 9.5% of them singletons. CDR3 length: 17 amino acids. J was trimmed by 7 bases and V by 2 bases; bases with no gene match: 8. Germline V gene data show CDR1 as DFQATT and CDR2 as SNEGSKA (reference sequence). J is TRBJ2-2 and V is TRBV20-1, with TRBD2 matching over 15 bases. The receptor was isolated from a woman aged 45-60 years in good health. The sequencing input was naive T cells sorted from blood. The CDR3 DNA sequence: TGCAGTGCTAGACGGACTAGCGGGAGGGTGTTGAACGGGGAGCTGTTTTTT. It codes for CSARRTSGRVLNGELFF.